Listed below are T cell receptor beta chains from one sample, sequenced in a study of cytomegalovirus exposure and HLA in healthy donors. Repertoires were generated with immunoSEQ multiplex PCR, while TCRdb's copy carries only in-frame clones and drops some. The repertoire holds approximately 280,000 clones, with about 90% as singletons. Material for sequencing was PBMCs. These receptors were obtained from a woman aged 18-30 years in good health and CMV-seronegative. The CDR3 runs from the conserved cysteine through the conserved F or W. Each record gives: D gene, J gene, clone size, V gene, CDR3 DNA, CDR3 protein. D genes are given only for firm matches. Size tells how often a clone was seen (once, few, many) or the class of an expanded clone, and some rows leave it out.

d_gene: .
j_gene: TRBJ2-7
abundance: .
v_gene: TRBV2
CDR3nt: TGTGCCAGCAGTGAAGGGGCAGGATCCTACGAGCAGTACTTC
CDR3aa: CASSEGAGSYEQYF

d_gene: .
j_gene: TRBJ1-3
abundance: .
v_gene: TRBV7-8
CDR3nt: TGTGCCAGCAGCTTACTTGGGAGGGCTGGAAACACCATATATTTT
CDR3aa: CASSLLGRAGNTIYF

d_gene: .
j_gene: TRBJ2-7
abundance: few
v_gene: TRBV9
CDR3nt: TGTGCCAGCAGCGTAAGGGCGGGGCTGGGGGAGCAGTACTTC
CDR3aa: CASSVRAGLGEQYF

d_gene: .
j_gene: TRBJ2-7
abundance: .
v_gene: TRBV15
CDR3nt: TGTGCCACCAGCAGAGGAGGAGGCGAGCAGTACTTC
CDR3aa: CATSRGGGEQYF

d_gene: .
j_gene: TRBJ2-7
abundance: .
v_gene: TRBV29-1
CDR3nt: TGCAGCGTGGTGCTCGTGGACAGCGTCTACGAGCAGTACTTC
CDR3aa: CSVVLVDSVYEQYF

d_gene: TRBD1
j_gene: TRBJ1-5
abundance: .
v_gene: TRBV19
CDR3nt: TGTGCCACATCCGGGACAGGGCCCCAGCCCCAGCATTTT
CDR3aa: CATSGTGPQPQHF

d_gene: .
j_gene: TRBJ2-1
abundance: .
v_gene: TRBV6-5
CDR3nt: TGTGCCAGCAGTTGGGGGGGGCGCAATGAGCAGTTCTTC
CDR3aa: CASSWGGRNEQFF

d_gene: .
j_gene: TRBJ2-3
abundance: .
v_gene: TRBV5-1
CDR3nt: TGCGCCAGCAGCTTGGATCTTGGAGGGCAGTATTTT
CDR3aa: CASSLDLGGQYF

d_gene: TRBD1
j_gene: TRBJ1-4
abundance: .
v_gene: TRBV9
CDR3nt: TGTGCCAGCAGCGTAGGGAGACAGGGAGGAGATGAAAAACTGTTTTTT
CDR3aa: CASSVGRQGGDEKLFF

d_gene: .
j_gene: TRBJ2-2
abundance: .
v_gene: TRBV7-9
CDR3nt: TGTGCCAGCAGCTACGGGACATACGCGAACACCGGGGAGCTGTTTTTT
CDR3aa: CASSYGTYANTGELFF

d_gene: TRBD1
j_gene: TRBJ2-7
abundance: .
v_gene: TRBV5-6
CDR3nt: TGTGCCAGCAGCTCTATGGACAGGGGGGTTGACCGCTACGAGCAGTACTTC
CDR3aa: CASSSMDRGVDRYEQYF

d_gene: .
j_gene: TRBJ2-2
abundance: .
v_gene: TRBV27
CDR3nt: TGTGCCAGCAGCCTCCTCTTGGGGCTCACCGGGGAGCTGTTTTTT
CDR3aa: CASSLLLGLTGELFF

d_gene: .
j_gene: TRBJ1-4
abundance: .
v_gene: TRBV6-5
CDR3nt: TGTGCCAGCAGTTCCTGGGAGTTTTCTAATGAAAAACTGTTTTTT
CDR3aa: CASSSWEFSNEKLFF

d_gene: .
j_gene: TRBJ2-3
abundance: .
v_gene: TRBV25-1
CDR3nt: TGTGCCAGCAGTAAGGAGGTAGGGTCGGAAGATACGCAGTATTTT
CDR3aa: CASSKEVGSEDTQYF

d_gene: .
j_gene: TRBJ1-3
abundance: .
v_gene: TRBV27
CDR3nt: TGTGCCAGCAGCCCTTACACAACGCGGGGCGGCTCTGGAAACACCATATATTTT
CDR3aa: CASSPYTTRGGSGNTIYF

d_gene: .
j_gene: TRBJ1-1
abundance: .
v_gene: TRBV30
CDR3nt: TGTGCCTGGAGCTTAGGGGGGAACACTGAAGCTTTCTTT
CDR3aa: CAWSLGGNTEAFF

d_gene: TRBD1
j_gene: TRBJ2-7
abundance: .
v_gene: TRBV2
CDR3nt: TGTGCCAGCAGTGTCCTAGCGGGACAGGGGGGGCAGTACTTC
CDR3aa: CASSVLAGQGGQYF

d_gene: TRBD2
j_gene: TRBJ2-3
abundance: .
v_gene: TRBV5-1
CDR3nt: TGCGCCAGCAGCTTGGGTACTAGCGCGAAAGATACGCAGTATTTT
CDR3aa: CASSLGTSAKDTQYF

d_gene: .
j_gene: TRBJ2-5
abundance: .
v_gene: TRBV5-1
CDR3nt: TGCGCCAGCAGCTTAGCACCCGAGGAGACCCAGTACTTC
CDR3aa: CASSLAPEETQYF

d_gene: .
j_gene: TRBJ2-7
abundance: .
v_gene: TRBV6-5
CDR3nt: TGTGCCACCCGAGGGGGTAACTCCTACGAGCAGTACTTC
CDR3aa: CATRGGNSYEQYF

d_gene: .
j_gene: TRBJ2-1
abundance: .
v_gene: TRBV6-5
CDR3nt: TGTGCCAGCAGTTACAGCCTAGCCGGCAATGAGCAGTTCTTC
CDR3aa: CASSYSLAGNEQFF

d_gene: TRBD1
j_gene: TRBJ1-2
abundance: .
v_gene: TRBV7-3
CDR3nt: TGTGCCAGCAGTCTCCGACCGGGACAGCTCTATGGCTACACCTTC
CDR3aa: CASSLRPGQLYGYTF

d_gene: TRBD2
j_gene: TRBJ2-7
abundance: .
v_gene: TRBV6-6
CDR3nt: TGTGCCTCCGGGGGGGTCAGCTACGAGCAGTACTTC
CDR3aa: CASGGVSYEQYF

d_gene: TRBD2
j_gene: TRBJ2-7
abundance: .
v_gene: TRBV30
CDR3nt: TGTGCCTGGGCGGGTAGCGGGGTGGGGGAGCAGTACTTC
CDR3aa: CAWAGSGVGEQYF

d_gene: .
j_gene: TRBJ1-2
abundance: .
v_gene: TRBV20-1
CDR3nt: TGCAGTGCTAGGGACAGCGTTTACACCTTC
CDR3aa: CSARDSVYTF

d_gene: .
j_gene: TRBJ2-3
abundance: .
v_gene: TRBV5-1
CDR3nt: TGCGCCAGCAGCTTGGTACAGACCCAACTTTCCGATACGCAGTATTTT
CDR3aa: CASSLVQTQLSDTQYF

d_gene: TRBD1
j_gene: TRBJ2-7
abundance: .
v_gene: TRBV18
CDR3nt: TGTGCCAGCTCAACAGGGGCAAACGAGCAGTACTTC
CDR3aa: CASSTGANEQYF

d_gene: TRBD2
j_gene: TRBJ2-3
abundance: once
v_gene: TRBV9
CDR3nt: TGTGCCAGCAGCCAAAGCGACGGGGGGATGGCAGATACGCAGTATTTT
CDR3aa: CASSQSDGGMADTQYF